The table lists the clone carrying this T cell receptor (beta chain) with many counts. Its antigen is undetermined. This record belongs to a study of T cell repertoires in cytomegalovirus infection. The study, taken as a whole, reports: Within the response measured ex vivo, HLA-C-restricted CMV-specific TCR beta clonotypes were dominant.

Germline loops: CDR1 SGHTA, CDR2 FQGNSA. With 5 bases removed from V and 2 bases from J, the gap between germline ends came to 16 bases. CDR3 size: 15 residues. TCRdb called the reads again in MiXCR, with one record for every CDR3 protein. Of under 600,000 distinct CDR3 sequences detected, approximately 15% appear once; the ten largest clones hold roughly a quarter. The rearrangement links TRBV7-2 to TRBJ2-7; a possible D gene is TRBD1 (6 bases). The source material was CD8+ T cells from PBMCs. The receptor comes from a human donor in good health (CMV status not recorded). Some clones in this sample may be carry-over from other donors' samples. The CDR3 loop is CASSRQRGNPYEQYF. The CDR3 bases are TGTGCCAGCAGCCGGCAGAGGGGGAACCCCTACGAGCAGTACTTC.